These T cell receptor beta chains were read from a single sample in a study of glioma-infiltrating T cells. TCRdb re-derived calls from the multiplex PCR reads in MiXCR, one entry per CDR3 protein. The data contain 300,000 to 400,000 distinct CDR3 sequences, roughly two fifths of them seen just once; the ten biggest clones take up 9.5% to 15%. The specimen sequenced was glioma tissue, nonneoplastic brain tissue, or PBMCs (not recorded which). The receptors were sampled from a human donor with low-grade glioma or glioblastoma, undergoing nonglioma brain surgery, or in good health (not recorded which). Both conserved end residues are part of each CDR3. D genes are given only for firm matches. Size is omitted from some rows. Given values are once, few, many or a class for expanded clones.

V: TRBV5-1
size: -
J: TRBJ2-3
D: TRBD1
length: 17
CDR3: CASSTDRGGSSTDTQYF
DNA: TGCGCCAGCAGCACCGACAGGGGAGGATCTAGCACAGATACGCAGTATTTT

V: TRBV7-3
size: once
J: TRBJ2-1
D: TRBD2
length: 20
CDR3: CASSSQAGTSGSLTYNEQFF
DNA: TGTGCCAGCAGCTCCCAGGCCGGAACTAGCGGGAGCCTGACCTACAATGAGCAGTTCTTC

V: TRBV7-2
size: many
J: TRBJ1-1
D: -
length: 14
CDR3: CASSRYGYVTEAFF
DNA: TGTGCCAGCAGCCGCTATGGCTATGTAACTGAAGCTTTCTTT

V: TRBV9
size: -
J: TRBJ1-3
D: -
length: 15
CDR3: CASSPSQDPGNTIYF
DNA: TGTGCCAGCAGCCCGTCCCAGGATCCTGGAAACACCATATATTTT

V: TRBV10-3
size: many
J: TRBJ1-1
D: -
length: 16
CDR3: CAISAAPPGMNTEAFF
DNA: TGTGCCATCAGTGCTGCACCACCTGGGATGAACACTGAAGCTTTCTTT

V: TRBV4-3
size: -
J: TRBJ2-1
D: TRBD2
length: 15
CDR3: CASSLSGSTDHEQFF
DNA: TGCGCCAGCAGCCTGAGCGGGAGTACGGATCATGAGCAGTTCTTC

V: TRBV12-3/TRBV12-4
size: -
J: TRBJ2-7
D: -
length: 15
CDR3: CASSLVSGPVYEQYF
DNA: TGTGCCAGCAGTTTAGTTTCGGGGCCCGTCTACGAGCAGTACTTC

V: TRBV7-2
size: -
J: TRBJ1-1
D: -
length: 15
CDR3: CASRLQVIMNTEAFF
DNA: TGTGCCAGCAGACTGCAGGTGATCATGAACACTGAAGCTTTCTTT

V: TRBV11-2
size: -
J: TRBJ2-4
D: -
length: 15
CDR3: CASSLSVGRRDIQYF
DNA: TGTGCCAGCAGCTTATCGGTGGGTCGGAGGGACATTCAGTACTTC

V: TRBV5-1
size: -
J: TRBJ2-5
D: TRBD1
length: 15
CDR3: CASSLVGQGKETQYF
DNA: TGCGCCAGCAGCTTGGTTGGACAGGGTAAAGAGACCCAGTACTTC

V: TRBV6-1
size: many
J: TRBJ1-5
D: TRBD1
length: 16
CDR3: CASSLGQGGRNQPQHF
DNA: TGTGCCAGCAGCCTGGGACAGGGGGGACGCAATCAGCCCCAGCATTTT

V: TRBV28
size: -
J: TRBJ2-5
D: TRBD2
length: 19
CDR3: CASSFPGTSDRPHQETQYF
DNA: TGTGCCAGCAGTTTTCCAGGGACTAGCGACAGACCTCATCAAGAGACCCAGTACTTC